This T cell receptor (beta chain) was observed in a study of shared clonotypes between healthy human individuals. Germline values: CDR1 SEHNR, CDR2 FQNEAQ (reference sequence). Unmatched junction bases numbered 15, after V lost 8 bases and J lost 5 bases. The CDR3 covers 16 residues. TCRdb keeps only in-frame clones here, not all; method: immunoSEQ multiplex PCR. The profile shows about 560,000 clones, around three quarters of them singletons. The TCR comes from a woman between 40 and 55 years old in good health. Some clones in this sample may be carry-over from other donors' samples. Material: PBMCs. The V and J genes are TRBV7-9 and TRBJ2-1, with 7 bases lining up with TRBD1. CDR3 sequence: CASGPDRDRAHNEQFF. In DNA, the CDR3 is TGTGCCAGCGGCCCGGACCGGGACAGAGCTCACAATGAGCAGTTCTTC.